These 8 T cell receptor beta chains were sequenced from one sample in a study of cytomegalovirus exposure and HLA in healthy donors. Primers for the PCR totalled 60 Vbeta and 13 Jbeta. Method: immunoSEQ multiplex PCR; TCRdb's copy keeps in-frame clones and lacks some. The table has approximately 61,000 clones, roughly 69% seen once. Sequencing was performed on PBMCs. The receptors originated from a woman aged 45-65 years in good health and CMV-seronegative.

This clone has a count of ten or more. The V gene is TRBV27, the J gene TRBJ1-1; the D gene is possibly TRBD1 (5 bases). The CDR3 runs to 13 residues. The germline CDR1 and CDR2 sequences are MNHEY and SMNVEV (reference sequence). V gave up 6 bases and J gave up 1 base, with 9 bases separating them. CDR3 nucleotides: TGTGCCAGCAGCCGGGGGAGGAACACTGAAGCTTTCTTT. Its translation is CASSRGRNTEAFF.

V gene TRBV6-5 combines with J gene TRBJ2-1; 7 bases are a match to TRBD2. Unmatched junction bases numbered 7, after V lost 4 bases and J lost 7 bases. The germline V gene has CDR1 MNHEY and CDR2 SVGAGI. The CDR3 contains 14 residues. CDR3 sequence reads: CASSSLAGVNEQFF. The CDR3 DNA reads TGTGCCAGCAGTTCTTTGGCGGGAGTGAATGAGCAGTTCTTC.

This chain connects TRBV29-1 to TRBJ1-1; D possibly corresponds to TRBD1 (6 bases). Germline loops: CDR1 SQVTM, CDR2 ANQGSEA. V lost 7 bases to trimming and J lost 0 bases, with 18 bases between them. CDR3 length: 15 residues. The CDR3 sequence: CSAGGGPIMNTEAFF. CDR3 bases: TGCAGCGCTGGGGGGGGCCCCATTATGAACACTGAAGCTTTCTTT.

The gene calls are TRBV5-4 and TRBJ2-7; 8 nucleotides match TRBD1. Germline V gives CDR1 SGHNT, CDR2 YYREEE (reference sequence). The CDR3 spans 14 residues. V lost 3 bases and J lost 2; bases outside the gene matches: 4. The CDR3 region has the DNA TGTGCCAGCAGCTGGGGACAGGCGGCCTACGAGCAGTACTTC. It specifies CASSWGQAAYEQYF.

The gene calls are TRBV29-1 and TRBJ2-6; 10 nucleotides match TRBD1. Germline CDR1 is SQVTM and CDR2 is ANQGSEA. This CDR3 has 16 residues. Losses at the gene ends were 6 bases for V and 4 bases for J; bases not matched to a gene: 9. This chain's CDR3 is CSVQGQGGAGANVLTF. Written as DNA, the CDR3 is TGCAGCGTCCAAGGACAGGGGGGCGCAGGGGCCAACGTCCTGACTTTC.

The rearrangement uses TRBV6-5 and TRBJ2-7, with D possibly TRBD2 on 5 matching bases. The CDR3 has 14 residues. CDR1 MNHEY and CDR2 SVGAGI come from the germline V gene. The V end lost 6 bases, the J end lost 7 bases, and 19 bases lay between the germline ends. The CDR3: CASRKRQSQGEQYF. Written as DNA, the CDR3 is TGTGCCAGCAGGAAGCGGCAGAGCCAAGGGGAGCAGTACTTC.

This clone was seen a few times. This chain joins TRBV2 and TRBJ2-5; the match to TRBD1 covers 9 bases. The trim removed 7 bases at V and 7 bases at J, leaving 4 bases unmatched. CDR1 and CDR2 (germline): SNHLY, FYNNEI. The CDR3 is 12 amino acids. The CDR3: CASKPTGGTQYF. The CDR3 nucleotides are TGTGCCAGCAAACCGACAGGGGGGACCCAGTACTTC.

V and J are TRBV10-3 and TRBJ2-7, with 7 bases matching TRBD2. Unmatched junction bases numbered 7, after V lost 8 bases and J lost 3 bases. Per germline, CDR1 ENHRY and CDR2 SYGVKD. This CDR3 has 13 residues. The CDR3 loop is CAIGREGRYEQYF. CDR3 bases: TGTGCCATCGGCAGGGAGGGGCGCTACGAGCAGTACTTC.